This T cell receptor (beta chain) comes out of a study of somatic mutations in cytotoxic T cells in rheumatoid arthritis. Study outcomes and limitations: Healthy controls showed no age-related rise in CD8+ clonality, whereas rheumatoid arthritis patients did. No significant CD8+ T-cell clonality difference was found between rheumatoid arthritis patients and age-matched controls. About an eighth of the roughly 60 patients had a largest CD8+ clone above 20% of CD8+ cells.

The CDR3 is 17 amino acids. With 8 bases clipped from V and 2 bases from J, the junction kept 7 bases outside the gene matches. Germline V CDR1 and CDR2: SNHLY, FYNNEI. A word on this clone: Its target is unknown.

The method was immunoSEQ multiplex PCR; TCRdb's version includes in-frame clones alone and lacks a portion of them. Among fewer than 30,000 clones listed, just under 75% were seen once. Positive magnetic bead selection, which isolated the CD4+ and CD8+ cells, was followed by a flow cytometry check of purity. The material sequenced was CD8+ T cells sorted from blood. This TCR was sampled from a woman aged 18-29 years in good health. V is TRBV2 and J is TRBJ2-6, with 12 bases matching TRBD1. CDR3 amino acids: CASATGTGGAGANVLTF. CDR3 DNA sequence: TGTGCCAGCGCGACCGGGACAGGGGGCGCTGGGGCCAACGTCCTGACTTTC.